Listed here is a single T cell receptor (beta chain). The sample originates from a study of blood T cell repertoires in COVID-19. About the study: There were acute and convalescent COVID-19 samples, and they came from the United States, Italy and Spain.

In the authors' workflow: By means of reference gene primer amplification, nucleated cell counts were estimated. Clones were read by immunoSEQ multiplex PCR, and TCRdb kept only the in-frame ones, dropping some. V and J calls and clone size follow that table, whereas D and trimming were derived from the DNA. The table has more than 150,000 clones, over 70% seen once. V was clipped by 6 bases and J by 0 bases, with 15 bases between them. The CDR3 sequence is 16 residues long. CDR1 MDHEN and CDR2 SYDVKM come from the germline V gene. Everyone who took part was about 18 to 89 years old, and they came from fewer than 25 US areas.

V gene TRBV28 combines with J gene TRBJ1-3; D uncertain. The receptor comes from a woman aged 55-75 years who had recovered from COVID-19. The sequenced material came from PBMCs or T cells enriched from blood (not recorded which). The chain's CDR3 is CASSGTGPISGNTIYF. Written as DNA, the CDR3 is TGTGCCAGCAGCGGTACGGGTCCCATCTCTGGAAACACCATATATTTT.